The T cell receptor (beta chain) described here comes from a study of blood T cell repertoires in COVID-19. Study in general: Specimens from acute and convalescent COVID-19 originated in the United States, Italy and Spain.

Germline assignment: CDR1 MDHEN and CDR2 SYDVKM. V was cut by 7 bases and J by 10 bases, with 10 bases left in between. This CDR3 is 10 amino acids long. Seattle's enrolled individuals joined amid active infection and were then monitored longitudinally. Profiled with immunoSEQ multiplex PCR; TCRdb holds only in-frame clones, not every one. The table records about 38,000 clones, approximately 74% of them present only once. Sequencing used peripheral blood. The sequence derives from a man aged 65 to 79 with COVID-19, enrolled during active disease. The chain is built from TRBV28 and TRBJ1-2, with a possible D match to TRBD1 (6 bases). Here the CDR3 DNA reads TGTGCCAGCAAGGACAGAGCCTACACCTTC. This sequence encodes CASKDRAYTF.